The entry that follows covers one T cell receptor beta chain sequence. The data stem from a study of CD8 T cells in Susac syndrome. Both CD4+ and CD8+ T cells were negatively isolated, and TEMRA cells underwent FACS enrichment. Random hexamers were used to reverse transcribe an amount of about 0.45 to 1 ug RNA. The TCR beta CDR3 was amplified by immunoSEQ multiplex PCR across 54 Vbeta, 13 Jbeta. TCRdb ran MiXCR on the immunoSEQ multiplex PCR reads and lists one entry per CDR3 protein. The sample records approximately 270,000 distinct CDR3 sequences, 80% to 95% being singletons. Sequencing was carried out using CD4+ T cells from PBMCs. The TCR sequence derives from a human donor with multiple sclerosis.

Here the CDR3 reads CASSPTTPLAGAQETQYF. CDR3 bases: TGTGCCAGCAGCCCGACGACTCCACTAGCGGGGGCCCAAGAGACCCAGTACTTC. The V gene is TRBV3-1, the J gene TRBJ2-5; 11 bases are shared with TRBD2. From germline, CDR1 is LGHDT and CDR2 YNNKEL (reference sequence). The V segment lost 4 bases and the J segment 1 base; nucleotides outside the gene matches: 11. The CDR3 has 18 residues.